Listed below are T cell receptor beta chains from one sample, sequenced in a study of follicular helper T cells after annual influenza vaccination. Produced via immunoSEQ multiplex PCR; TCRdb's table is partial and in-frame only. The top ten hold almost 0.45% of the sample, which has under 15,000 clones, roughly 80% seen once. This sample comprised CXCR5- memory CD4+ T cells sorted from blood, obtained on the day of influenza vaccination. The source of these receptors is an adult who received the influenza vaccine. The CDR3 runs from the conserved cysteine through the conserved F or W. Fields, in order: clone size, J gene, D gene, V gene, CDR3 DNA, CDR3 protein. D genes are given only for firm matches. The listing skips clone size in some rows; elsewhere it reads once, few, many or a size class.

abundance: .; j_gene: TRBJ2-7; d_gene: TRBD1; v_gene: TRBV6-6; CDR3nt: TGTGCCAGCAGATCCGGGACAGGGGTTTACGAGCAGTACTTC; CDR3aa: CASRSGTGVYEQYF
abundance: .; j_gene: TRBJ1-1; d_gene: .; v_gene: TRBV20-1; CDR3nt: TGCAGTGCGGCTAACACTGAAGCTTTCTTT; CDR3aa: CSAANTEAFF
abundance: .; j_gene: TRBJ2-1; d_gene: .; v_gene: TRBV19; CDR3nt: TGTGCCAGTAGTAAGGGGGGCCGCTATAGTGAGCAGTTCTTC; CDR3aa: CASSKGGRYSEQFF
abundance: few; j_gene: TRBJ1-2; d_gene: .; v_gene: TRBV20-1; CDR3nt: TGCAGTGCTGCCGACTATGGCTACACCTTC; CDR3aa: CSAADYGYTF
abundance: .; j_gene: TRBJ2-2; d_gene: TRBD1; v_gene: TRBV7-9; CDR3nt: TGTGCCAGCAGCCCAAGACGTGCAGACAGGGGTTACACCGGGGAGCTGTTTTTT; CDR3aa: CASSPRRADRGYTGELFF
abundance: .; j_gene: TRBJ1-5; d_gene: .; v_gene: TRBV5-6; CDR3nt: TGTGCCAGCAGCCCCCTGTTACAGGTTAGGGATCAGCCCCAGCATTTT; CDR3aa: CASSPLLQVRDQPQHF
abundance: once; j_gene: TRBJ2-5; d_gene: .; v_gene: TRBV15; CDR3nt: TGTGCCACCAGCAGAGACGGAACAGGGCGGGAGACCCAGTACTTC; CDR3aa: CATSRDGTGRETQYF
abundance: .; j_gene: TRBJ2-2; d_gene: .; v_gene: TRBV5-8; CDR3nt: TGTGCCAGCAGCTTGTATGCGGGGCTAAGGACCGGGGAGCTGTTTTTT; CDR3aa: CASSLYAGLRTGELFF
abundance: .; j_gene: TRBJ1-5; d_gene: TRBD1; v_gene: TRBV19; CDR3nt: TGTGCCAGTAGTATCCGCCGGGACAGGGGACAGCCCCAGCATTTT; CDR3aa: CASSIRRDRGQPQHF
abundance: .; j_gene: TRBJ1-2; d_gene: .; v_gene: TRBV7-8; CDR3nt: TGTGCCACAAAAAGCTTAGTAGGGACCTATGGCTACACCTTC; CDR3aa: CATKSLVGTYGYTF
abundance: .; j_gene: TRBJ2-5; d_gene: .; v_gene: TRBV18; CDR3nt: TGTGCCAGCTCATCAACTAGGCAAGAGACCCAGTACTTC; CDR3aa: CASSSTRQETQYF
abundance: .; j_gene: TRBJ2-3; d_gene: .; v_gene: TRBV7-2; CDR3nt: TGTGCCAGCAGCCCCCGGGGACCATCGGGCACAGATACGCAGTATTTT; CDR3aa: CASSPRGPSGTDTQYF
abundance: .; j_gene: TRBJ1-4; d_gene: TRBD1; v_gene: TRBV18; CDR3nt: TGTGCCAGCTCAGGACAGGGAGGCGAAAAACTGTTTTTT; CDR3aa: CASSGQGGEKLFF
abundance: .; j_gene: TRBJ2-2; d_gene: TRBD2; v_gene: TRBV28; CDR3nt: TGTGCCAGCACCCTACTAGCGGGGGCTCACACCGGGGAGCTGTTTTTT; CDR3aa: CASTLLAGAHTGELFF
abundance: few; j_gene: TRBJ2-7; d_gene: .; v_gene: TRBV19; CDR3nt: TGTGCCAGTAGTACCAGACAGGGAGGCGAGCAGTACTTC; CDR3aa: CASSTRQGGEQYF
abundance: .; j_gene: TRBJ1-4; d_gene: .; v_gene: TRBV7-8; CDR3nt: TGTGCCAGCAGCCTGGTGTTGGGGCCCAATGAAAAACTGTTTTTT; CDR3aa: CASSLVLGPNEKLFF
abundance: once; j_gene: TRBJ2-7; d_gene: .; v_gene: TRBV5-1; CDR3nt: TGCGCCAGCAGCTTGGGTGGGGGGCAACTTTACGAGCAGTACTTC; CDR3aa: CASSLGGGQLYEQYF
abundance: once; j_gene: TRBJ1-2; d_gene: .; v_gene: TRBV5-1; CDR3nt: TGCGCCAGCAGCTTGGGGGGCGCGGGTGTGGTTAACTATGGCTACACCTTC; CDR3aa: CASSLGGAGVVNYGYTF
abundance: .; j_gene: TRBJ2-7; d_gene: .; v_gene: TRBV11-2; CDR3nt: TGTGCCAGCAGCTCTGTGAAGGTGCCGGTGAGCTCCTACGAGCAGTACTTC; CDR3aa: CASSSVKVPVSSYEQYF
abundance: few; j_gene: TRBJ2-7; d_gene: .; v_gene: TRBV7-2; CDR3nt: TGTGCCAGCAGCTTAGGGACACCACTTGAGCAGTACTTC; CDR3aa: CASSLGTPLEQYF
abundance: .; j_gene: TRBJ2-5; d_gene: TRBD1; v_gene: TRBV11-3; CDR3nt: TGTGCCAGCAGCCCCAGGGGGTTGGAGACCCAGTACTTC; CDR3aa: CASSPRGLETQYF
abundance: once; j_gene: TRBJ2-7; d_gene: .; v_gene: TRBV30; CDR3nt: TGTGCCGGCATGGACCGACACGCCGAGCAGTACTTC; CDR3aa: CAGMDRHAEQYF
abundance: .; j_gene: TRBJ1-2; d_gene: .; v_gene: TRBV5-6; CDR3nt: TGTGCCAGCAGCTTGTCCAGGGGACATGGCTACACCTTC; CDR3aa: CASSLSRGHGYTF
abundance: .; j_gene: TRBJ2-2; d_gene: TRBD1; v_gene: TRBV30; CDR3nt: TGTGCCTGGTGGTCGGCAGGGGGAACGAACACCGGGGAGCTGTTTTTT; CDR3aa: CAWWSAGGTNTGELFF
abundance: few; j_gene: TRBJ1-6; d_gene: TRBD1; v_gene: TRBV28; CDR3nt: TGTGCCAGCAGTCTGACAGGGGGCCCGAATTCACCCCTCCACTTT; CDR3aa: CASSLTGGPNSPLHF
abundance: .; j_gene: TRBJ1-1; d_gene: .; v_gene: TRBV7-8; CDR3nt: TGTGCCAGCAGCAACACAAGGAACACTGAAGCTTTCTTT; CDR3aa: CASSNTRNTEAFF
abundance: .; j_gene: TRBJ2-1; d_gene: TRBD2; v_gene: TRBV9; CDR3nt: TGTGCCAGCAGCGTGGGCGGGGGAAGCTCCTACAATGAGCAGTTCTTC; CDR3aa: CASSVGGGSSYNEQFF
abundance: .; j_gene: TRBJ2-5; d_gene: .; v_gene: TRBV19; CDR3nt: TGTGCCAGTAGTATAACGTCAGGGCGGGAGACCCAGTACTTC; CDR3aa: CASSITSGRETQYF
abundance: once; j_gene: TRBJ1-1; d_gene: .; v_gene: TRBV7-2; CDR3nt: TGTGCCAGCGCAAGGGGGGTGAGAGTTACTGAAGCTTTCTTT; CDR3aa: CASARGVRVTEAFF
abundance: .; j_gene: TRBJ1-2; d_gene: .; v_gene: TRBV28; CDR3nt: TGTGCCAGCAGTCCCACAGGAAACTATGGCTACACCTTC; CDR3aa: CASSPTGNYGYTF
abundance: .; j_gene: TRBJ2-5; d_gene: .; v_gene: TRBV14; CDR3nt: TGTGCCAGCAGCCCCCCCCGGGGGTGGGGCCACGGGGAGACCCAGTACTTC; CDR3aa: CASSPPRGWGHGETQYF